Given below is one T cell receptor (beta chain) in context. No antigen is known for it. Data came from immunoSEQ multiplex PCR; TCRdb stores just in-frame clones and leaves some out. The sample lists 120,000 or so clones, nearly 90% occurring once. This sample was included in a study of cytomegalovirus exposure and HLA in healthy donors. Regarding the study as a whole: A list of about 160 TCR beta chains associated with cytomegalovirus was given. In vitro confirmation showed a few CMV-associated chains to be CMV antigen specific.

The CDR3 covers 14 residues. Germline CDR1 is MDHEN and CDR2 is SYDVKM. The V segment lost 4 bases and the J segment 3 bases; nucleotides outside the gene matches: 3. The sequence was collected from a woman aged 18-30 years in good health and CMV-seronegative. Sequencing was done on a sample of PBMCs. V is TRBV28 and J is TRBJ2-5, with 9 positions matching TRBD1. The CDR3 DNA reads as TGTGCCAGCAGTTCCCGGACAGGGGAAGAGACCCAGTACTTC. As protein: CASSSRTGEETQYF.